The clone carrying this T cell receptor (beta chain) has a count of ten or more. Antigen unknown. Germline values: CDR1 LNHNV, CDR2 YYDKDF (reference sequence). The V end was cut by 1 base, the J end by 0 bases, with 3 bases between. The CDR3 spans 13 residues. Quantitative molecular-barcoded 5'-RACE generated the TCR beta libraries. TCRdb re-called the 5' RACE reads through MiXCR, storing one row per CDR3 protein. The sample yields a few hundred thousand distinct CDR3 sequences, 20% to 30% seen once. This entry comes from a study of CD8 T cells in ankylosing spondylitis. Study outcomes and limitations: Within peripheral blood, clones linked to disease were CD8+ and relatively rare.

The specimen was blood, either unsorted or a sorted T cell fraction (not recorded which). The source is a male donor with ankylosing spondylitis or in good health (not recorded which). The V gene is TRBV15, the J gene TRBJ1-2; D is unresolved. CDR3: CATSRGSNYGYTF. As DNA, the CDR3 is TGTGCCACCAGCAGAGGGTCTAACTATGGCTACACCTTC.